This is a list of T cell receptor beta chains from one sample in a study of tumor-infiltrating lymphocytes in localized non-small cell lung cancer. Sequencing was performed with immunoSEQ multiplex PCR; in TCRdb, only in-frame clones are kept and a portion is missing. The sample carries 13,000 to 15,000 clones, approximately 80% recorded once. Sequenced: lung tumor tissue. The origin of the receptors is a human donor with non-small cell lung cancer. Both conserved end residues are part of each CDR3. Each record gives: CDR3 protein, CDR3 DNA, V gene, J gene, clone size, D gene. The D gene is left open where the match is weak. Size is stated for part of the rows, as once, few or many counts, or as a class when the clone is expanded.

CAWSRDSGRYTF,TGTGCCTGGAGCCGGGACAGCGGACGCTACACCTTC,TRBV30,TRBJ1-2,-,TRBD1
CASSPIVLNEQYF,TGTGCCAGCAGTCCCATCGTTCTGAACGAGCAGTACTTC,TRBV28,TRBJ2-7,-,-
CASSLRGPKLFF,TGTGCCAGCAGCTTAAGGGGGCCAAAACTGTTTTTT,TRBV7-8,TRBJ1-4,-,TRBD1
CASSTPAGPDTQYF,TGTGCCAGTAGTACCCCAGCGGGACCAGATACGCAGTATTTT,TRBV19,TRBJ2-3,few,TRBD2
CASRQQGAPDTQYF,TGTGCCAGCAGACAACAGGGGGCCCCAGATACGCAGTATTTT,TRBV14,TRBJ2-3,-,TRBD1
CAWSVLDSASTDTQYF,TGTGCCTGGAGTGTACTTGACAGTGCTAGCACAGATACGCAGTATTTT,TRBV30,TRBJ2-3,-,-
CASSLYRGFGTEAFF,TGTGCCAGCAGTTTATACAGGGGGTTCGGCACTGAAGCTTTCTTT,TRBV27,TRBJ1-1,-,TRBD1
CASSWNRVWYYGYTF,TGTGCCAGCAGCTGGAACCGGGTGTGGTACTATGGCTACACCTTC,TRBV5-7,TRBJ1-2,once,-
CASSSRQRETQYF,TGTGCCAGTAGTTCCAGACAGCGAGAGACCCAGTACTTC,TRBV19,TRBJ2-5,-,-
CASSGDMNTEAFF,TGTGCCAGTTCAGGGGACATGAACACTGAAGCTTTCTTT,TRBV6-5,TRBJ1-1,once,-
CASSLTGTGEQYF,TGTGCCAGTAGCCTTACAGGGACGGGGGAGCAGTACTTC,TRBV19,TRBJ2-7,few,-
CAIRDGNYEQYF,TGTGCCATCCGGGACGGCAACTACGAGCAGTACTTC,TRBV6-5,TRBJ2-7,few,-
CASSPLAGGDTQYF,TGTGCCAGCTCACCCCTAGCGGGAGGGGATACGCAGTATTTT,TRBV18,TRBJ2-3,-,TRBD2
CASSPGRSYEQYF,TGCGCCAGCAGTCCCGGCCGTTCCTACGAGCAGTACTTC,TRBV10-1,TRBJ2-7,-,-
CAVKDSSGNTIYF,TGTGCCGTAAAGGACAGCTCTGGAAACACCATATATTTT,TRBV6-1,TRBJ1-3,few,-
CASSSRTSLPGELFF,TGTGCCAGCAGCTCTCGGACTAGCCTCCCCGGGGAGCTGTTTTTT,TRBV9,TRBJ2-2,-,TRBD2
CASSRDPLSYEQYF,TGTGCCAGCAGTCGGGATCCCCTCTCCTACGAGCAGTACTTC,TRBV9,TRBJ2-7,few,-
CASSLRAGATNEKLFF,TGCGCCAGCAGCTTGAGGGCGGGAGCAACTAATGAAAAACTGTTTTTT,TRBV5-1,TRBJ1-4,-,-
CASRQGASGRTSYNEQFF,TGTGCCAGCAGGCAGGGGGCTAGCGGGAGAACGTCGTACAATGAGCAGTTCTTC,TRBV28,TRBJ2-1,-,TRBD2
CASSLTGPPYNEQFF,TGTGCCAGCTCACTTACGGGACCACCCTACAATGAGCAGTTCTTC,TRBV18,TRBJ2-1,-,-
CASRPGQTYYGYTF,TGTGCCAGCCGTCCGGGACAGACTTACTATGGCTACACCTTC,TRBV27,TRBJ1-2,-,TRBD1
CATKVASGTEAFF,TGCGCCACCAAGGTGGCCTCGGGCACTGAAGCTTTCTTT,TRBV10-1,TRBJ1-1,-,-
CASSLEGYYGYTF,TGTGCCAGCAGCTTGGAGGGTTACTATGGCTACACCTTC,TRBV5-5,TRBJ1-2,-,-